This T cell receptor beta chain was captured in a study of cytomegalovirus exposure and HLA in healthy donors. General study points: Later, an analysis found that common viral pathogens appeared to be linked with several of the most significant clusters. It was reported that the classifier diagnosed cytomegalovirus status with high specificity and sensitivity in both the original and validation cohorts.

A word on this clone: As yet, its antigen is unknown.

The PCR contained 60 Vbeta and 13 Jbeta primers. Profiled with immunoSEQ multiplex PCR; TCRdb holds only in-frame clones, not every one. The sample lists roughly 130,000 clones, more than 60% seen once, with 5.5% to 7% in the top ten. This CDR3 has 18 residues. Between the trimmed V and J ends, which lost 4 bases and 1 base, there was a span of 22 bases. Germline V gives CDR1 LGHNA, CDR2 YNFKEQ. V gene TRBV4-2 combines with J gene TRBJ1-1; a possible D gene is TRBD1 (6 bases). The sample consisted of PBMCs. This clonotype was sampled from a woman aged 55-70 years in good health and CMV-seronegative. CDR3 in amino acids: CASSPRGGGVDRNTEAFF. CDR3 bases: TGTGCCAGCAGCCCAAGGGGGGGTGGGGTTGATAGGAACACTGAAGCTTTCTTT.